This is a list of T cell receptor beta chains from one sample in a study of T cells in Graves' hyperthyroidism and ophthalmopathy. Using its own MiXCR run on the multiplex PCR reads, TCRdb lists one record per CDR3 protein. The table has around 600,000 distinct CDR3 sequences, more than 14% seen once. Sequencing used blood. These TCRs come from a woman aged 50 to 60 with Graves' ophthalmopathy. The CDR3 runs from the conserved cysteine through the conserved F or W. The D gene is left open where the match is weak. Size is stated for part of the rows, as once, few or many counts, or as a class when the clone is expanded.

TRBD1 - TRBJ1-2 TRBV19 CASSHGQGDGYTF TGTGCCAGTAGCCACGGACAGGGGGATGGCTACACCTTC
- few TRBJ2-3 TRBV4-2 CASSQERLTDTQYF TGTGCCAGCAGCCAAGAAAGACTTACAGATACGCAGTATTTT
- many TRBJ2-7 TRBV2 CASSEESRYEQYF TGTGCCAGCAGTGAAGAGAGCAGATACGAGCAGTACTTC
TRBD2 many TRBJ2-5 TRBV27 CASSPRTSGNQETQYF TGTGCCAGCAGCCCACGGACTAGCGGGAACCAAGAGACCCAGTACTTC
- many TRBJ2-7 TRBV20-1 CSARWGSYEQYF TGCAGTGCCCGTTGGGGCAGCTACGAGCAGTACTTC
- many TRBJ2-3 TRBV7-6 CASSVREGDTQYF TGTGCCAGCAGCGTCAGGGAAGGAGATACGCAGTATTTT
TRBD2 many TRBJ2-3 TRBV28 CASSSGLAGGFTDTQYF TGTGCCAGCAGTTCGGGACTAGCGGGAGGTTTCACAGATACGCAGTATTTT
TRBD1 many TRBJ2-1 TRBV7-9 CASSLGKWTGPINEQFF TGTGCCAGCAGCTTAGGAAAATGGACAGGGCCCATCAATGAGCAGTTCTTC
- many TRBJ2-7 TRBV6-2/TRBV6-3 CASSIPPLFISYEQYF TGTGCCAGCAGTATCCCCCCACTGTTTATCTCCTACGAGCAGTACTTC
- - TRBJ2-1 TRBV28 CASSYPSYNEQFF TGTGCCAGCAGTTACCCGAGTTACAATGAGCAGTTCTTC
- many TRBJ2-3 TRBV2 CASSDFLAVTDTQYF TGTGCCAGCAGTGACTTTCTCGCGGTCACAGATACGCAGTATTTT
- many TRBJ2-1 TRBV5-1 CASSLGLSPANEQFF TGCGCCAGCAGCTTGGGGTTATCCCCTGCCAATGAGCAGTTCTTC
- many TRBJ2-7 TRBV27 CASSLSGSYEQYF TGTGCCAGCAGCTTATCGGGTTCTTACGAGCAGTACTTC
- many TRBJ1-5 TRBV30 CAWTTGSGRQPQHF TGTGCCTGGACGACGGGGTCCGGGCGTCAGCCCCAGCATTTT
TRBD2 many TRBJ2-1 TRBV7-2 CASSLVGTSGENEQFF TGTGCCAGCAGCTTAGTAGGGACTAGCGGGGAGAATGAGCAGTTCTTC
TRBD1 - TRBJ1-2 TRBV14 CASSHRDSNYGYTF TGTGCCAGCAGCCACCGGGACAGTAACTATGGCTACACCTTC
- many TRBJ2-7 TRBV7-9 CASSLSGLPSYEQYF TGTGCCAGCAGCTTAAGCGGGCTCCCCTCCTACGAGCAGTACTTC
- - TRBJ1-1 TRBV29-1 CSVEKGGTISFF TGCAGCGTTGAAAAGGGTGGGACAATTTCTTTCTTT
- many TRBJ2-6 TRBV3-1 CASKDGSLAAGANVLTF TGTGCCAGCAAGGACGGCTCCCTGGCCGCTGGGGCCAACGTCCTGACTTTC
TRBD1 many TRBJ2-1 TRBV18 CASSPQTPGQGSSYNEQFF TGTGCCAGCTCACCGCAGACCCCGGGACAGGGGAGCTCCTACAATGAGCAGTTCTTC
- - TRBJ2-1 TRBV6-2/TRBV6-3 CASNQRWGNTYNEQFF TGTGCCAGCAACCAACGGTGGGGGAACACCTACAATGAGCAGTTCTTC
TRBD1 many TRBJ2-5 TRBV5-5 CASSAAPDRDHFPETQYF TGTGCCAGCAGCGCAGCCCCTGACAGGGATCATTTTCCAGAGACCCAGTACTTC
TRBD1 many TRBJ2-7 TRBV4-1 CASSEDRNYEQYF TGCGCCAGCAGCGAGGACAGGAACTACGAGCAGTACTTC
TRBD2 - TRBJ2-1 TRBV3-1 CASSDKRGSVAGGPQFF TGTGCCAGCAGCGATAAAAGGGGCAGCGTAGCGGGAGGCCCGCAGTTCTTC
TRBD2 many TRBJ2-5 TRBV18 CASSPTSGPQETQYF TGTGCCAGCTCACCGACTAGCGGGCCCCAAGAGACCCAGTACTTC
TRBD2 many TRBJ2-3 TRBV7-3 CASSLLAGDLDTQYF TGTGCCAGCAGCTTACTAGCGGGAGATTTAGATACGCAGTATTTT